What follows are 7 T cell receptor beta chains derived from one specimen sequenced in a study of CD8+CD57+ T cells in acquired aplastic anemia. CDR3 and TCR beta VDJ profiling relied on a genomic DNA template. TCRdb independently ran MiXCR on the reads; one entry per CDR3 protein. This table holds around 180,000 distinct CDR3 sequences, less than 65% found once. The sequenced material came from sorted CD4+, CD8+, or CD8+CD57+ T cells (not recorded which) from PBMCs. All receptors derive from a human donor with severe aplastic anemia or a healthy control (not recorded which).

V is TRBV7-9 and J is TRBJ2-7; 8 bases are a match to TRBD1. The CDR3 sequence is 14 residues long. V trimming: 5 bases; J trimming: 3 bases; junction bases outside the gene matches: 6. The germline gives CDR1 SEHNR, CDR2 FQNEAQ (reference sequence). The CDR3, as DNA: TGTGCCAGCAGCGGATGGACAGGGAACTACGAGCAGTACTTC. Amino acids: CASSGWTGNYEQYF. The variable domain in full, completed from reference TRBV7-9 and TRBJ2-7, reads DTGVSQNPRHKITKRGQNVTFRCDPISEHNRLYWYRQTLGQGPEFLTYFQNEAQLEKSRLLSDRFSAERPKGSFSTLEIQRTEQGDSAMYLCASSGWTGNYEQYFGPGTRLTVT.

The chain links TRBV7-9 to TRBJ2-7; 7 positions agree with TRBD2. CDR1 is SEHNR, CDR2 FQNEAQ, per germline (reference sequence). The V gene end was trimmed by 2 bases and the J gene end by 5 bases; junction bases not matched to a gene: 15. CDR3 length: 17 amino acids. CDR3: CASSLFHWVERDDEQYF. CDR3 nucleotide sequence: TGTGCCAGCAGCTTATTTCATTGGGTCGAGCGGGATGACGAGCAGTACTTC.

Written as DNA, the CDR3 is TGTGCCACCCTACTAGCGGGGGGTGAGACCCAGTACTTC. This encodes CATLLAGGETQYF. The rearrangement joins TRBV12-3 or TRBV12-4 to TRBJ2-5; 12 nucleotides match TRBD2. This CDR3 spans 13 amino acids. Trimming took 10 bases from V and 5 from J; bases not matched to a gene: 5.

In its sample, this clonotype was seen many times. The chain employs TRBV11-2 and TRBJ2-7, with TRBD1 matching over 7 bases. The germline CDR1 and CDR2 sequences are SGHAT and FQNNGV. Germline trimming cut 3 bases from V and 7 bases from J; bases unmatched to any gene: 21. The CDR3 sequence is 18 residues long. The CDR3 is CASSFSVSPDRRSGEQYF. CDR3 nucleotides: TGTGCCAGCAGCTTTAGTGTATCCCCGGACAGGAGATCTGGGGAGCAGTACTTC.

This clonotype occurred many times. The CDR3 region has the DNA TGTGCCAGCAGCTCACTAAATGGGGTGGCTAACTATGGCTACACCTTC. Translating it yields CASSSLNGVANYGYTF. This rearrangement joins TRBV5-6 to TRBJ1-2; D gene ambiguous. With 3 bases removed from V and 0 bases from J, the gap between germline ends came to 15 bases. CDR3 length: 16 amino acids. CDR1 SGHDT and CDR2 YYEEEE come from the germline V gene.

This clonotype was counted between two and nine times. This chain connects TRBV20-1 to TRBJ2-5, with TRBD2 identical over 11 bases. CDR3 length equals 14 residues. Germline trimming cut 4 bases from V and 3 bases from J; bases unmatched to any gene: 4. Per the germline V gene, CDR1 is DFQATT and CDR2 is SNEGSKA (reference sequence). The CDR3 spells CSATSGLAEETQYF. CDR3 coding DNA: TGCAGTGCTACATCGGGACTAGCGGAAGAGACCCAGTACTTC.

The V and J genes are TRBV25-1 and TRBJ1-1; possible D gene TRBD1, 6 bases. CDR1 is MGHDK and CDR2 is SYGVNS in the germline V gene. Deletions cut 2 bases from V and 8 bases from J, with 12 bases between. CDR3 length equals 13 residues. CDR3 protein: CASSEGYRDEAFF. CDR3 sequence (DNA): TGTGCCAGCAGTGAAGGTTACAGGGACGAAGCTTTCTTT.